This T cell receptor beta chain stems from a study of T cell responses to AZD1222 COVID-19 vaccine. General study points: Following two doses of AZD1222, Spike-specific TCR breadth and depth rose. In a largely white British group with more females than males, clonal diversity was possibly underestimated.

As to this clone: Its antigen is as yet unknown.

Using immunoSEQ multiplex PCR, the repertoire was profiled, and TCRdb retains in-frame clones only, with some absent. Altogether around 67,000 clones are present, about 85% being singletons, with the ten largest covering approximately 21%. V was cut by 3 bases and J by 2 bases, with 5 bases left in between. Germline-derived CDR1 and CDR2 are KGHDR and SFDVKD. The CDR3 covers 13 residues. The chain has TRBV24-1 and TRBJ2-3; D gene unclear. The sequence came from an adult in good health. Sequenced material: peripheral blood, taken on day 0 of AZD1222 vaccination. The CDR3 reads CATSDDPTDTQYF. The CDR3 coding sequence is TGTGCCACCAGTGATGACCCCACAGATACGCAGTATTTT.